This TCR beta chain was obtained from a study of CD8 T cells in ankylosing spondylitis listed by TCRdb under 2017. Turning to the overall study: T cell receptor beta repertoires were profiled in healthy donors and ankylosing spondylitis patients so that disease-linked TCR variants could be found. The full study cohort comprised about 25 ankylosing spondylitis patients and about 110 healthy donors. Peripheral blood was sampled, and synovial fluid was also collected from ankylosing spondylitis patients. General conclusions and limits of the study: The disease-linked clones were reported to be significantly enriched in matched synovial fluid samples from ankylosing spondylitis patients. Some motif variants were previously reported in synovial fluid and blood of reactive arthritis patients, suggesting common disease-initiation mechanisms. The disease-linked clones showed a CD8+ phenotype and occurred at relatively low frequencies in peripheral blood. Blood from ankylosing spondylitis patients appeared to be characterized by a TCR beta motif made up of several highly homologous amino acid variants.

The run used an Illumina HiSeq 2500. Quantitative 5'-RACE with molecular barcodes was the method used to prepare the TCR beta libraries. In the paper's pipeline: Disease-linked TCR variants were identified with a new computational method built on a probabilistic model of VDJ rearrangement. Using fastp trimming at Q25 and MiXCR clonotype assembly, TCRdb reanalyzed the public sequencing data and kept in-frame beta chains. Rows with one shared CDR3 protein collapse into an entry with the most common genes and DNA. These V and J calls rely on TCRdb rather than the paper's analysis. In all, the sample holds a few hundred thousand distinct CDR3 sequences, and over 8.5% of those were seen once. The ten largest clones capture 6.8% of the sample. In this sample, this clonotype turned up a few times. Its antigen has not been determined. The junction does not match germline at one end; this may be a read error.

The clonotype originates from a male donor with ankylosing spondylitis or in good health (not recorded which). Sequenced material: blood, either unsorted or a sorted T cell fraction (not recorded which).

The CDR3 reads as follows: CASSKAGTVNTGELFF. The bases read TGTGCCAGCAGTAAAGCCGGGACAGTGAACACCGGGGAGCTGTTTTTT. Here the chain combines TRBV2 and TRBJ2-2, with TRBD1 identical over 7 junction bases. Reading the germline V gene gives CDR1 SNHLY and CDR2 FYNNEI. The CDR3 sequence holds 16 residues, the cysteine and phenylalanine included. The kept DNA is CDR3 alone, 48 bases in frame from the first base.